The 5 T cell receptor beta chains listed next were all sequenced from one sample in a study of cytomegalovirus exposure and HLA in healthy donors. The table came from immunoSEQ multiplex PCR; TCRdb's copy has only in-frame clones and leaves some out. The sample has tens of thousands of clones; over 85% are singletons. The sequencing input was PBMCs. All receptors derive from a woman aged 25 to 39 in good health and CMV-seronegative.

This clone came up once. The chain is built from TRBV7-9 and TRBJ2-3, with TRBD2 matching 7 bases. The CDR3 has 16 residues. The germline V gene has CDR1 SEHNR and CDR2 FQNEAQ (reference sequence). V lost 3 bases, J lost 2 bases, and 8 bases stayed unmatched. The CDR3 is CASSLGLAVYTDTQYF. For the CDR3, the DNA is TGTGCCAGCAGCTTGGGGCTAGCGGTATACACAGATACGCAGTATTTT.

The chain links TRBV5-1 to TRBJ1-1, with 9 bases fitting TRBD1. The CDR3 consists of 19 residues. V trimming: 4 bases; J trimming: 1 base; junction bases outside the gene matches: 17. Germline lookup yields CDR1 SGHRS and CDR2 YFSETQ. This chain's CDR3 is CASSPGQGGSRGWNTEAFF. In nucleotides, the CDR3 is TGCGCCAGCAGCCCGGGACAGGGCGGATCCAGAGGATGGAACACTGAAGCTTTCTTT.

This sequence joins TRBV2 and TRBJ1-5; 9 bases align to TRBD1. Looked up from germline, CDR1 is SNHLY and CDR2 is FYNNEI. With V trimmed by 3 bases and J by 4 bases, 10 bases remained unmatched. The CDR3 spans 17 residues. The CDR3 DNA sequence: TGTGCCAGCAGTGAGTGGGGGACAGGGAGCGCGAATCAGCCCCAGCATTTT. Protein product: CASSEWGTGSANQPQHF. Full variable domain (missing parts from reference TRBV2 and TRBJ1-5): EPEVTQTPSHQVTQMGQEVILRCVPISNHLYFYWYRQILGQKVEFLVSFYNNEISEKSEIFDDQFSVERPDGSNFTLKIRSTKLEDSAMYFCASSEWGTGSANQPQHFGDGTRLSIL.

The gene calls are TRBV19 and TRBJ1-5; 8 bases are a match to TRBD1. Trimming removed 7 bases from V and 0 bases from J; junction bases left unmatched: 5. CDR1 and CDR2 from the germline V gene are LNHDA and SQIVND (reference sequence). CDR3 length: 15 residues. CDR3 region: CASNSGGGSNQPQHF. CDR3 coding DNA: TGTGCCAGTAACTCAGGGGGCGGTAGCAATCAGCCCCAGCATTTT.

This clone was observed a single time. CDR3: CASSPRDTGELFF. The CDR3 DNA sequence: TGTGCCAGCAGCCCCAGGGACACCGGGGAGCTGTTTTTT. The gene calls are TRBV2 and TRBJ2-2, with a weak D call TRBD1 (5 bases). Germline V lookup: CDR1 SNHLY, CDR2 FYNNEI. V was shortened by 6 bases and J by 3 bases, with 8 bases between the two germline ends. The CDR3 is 13 amino acids.